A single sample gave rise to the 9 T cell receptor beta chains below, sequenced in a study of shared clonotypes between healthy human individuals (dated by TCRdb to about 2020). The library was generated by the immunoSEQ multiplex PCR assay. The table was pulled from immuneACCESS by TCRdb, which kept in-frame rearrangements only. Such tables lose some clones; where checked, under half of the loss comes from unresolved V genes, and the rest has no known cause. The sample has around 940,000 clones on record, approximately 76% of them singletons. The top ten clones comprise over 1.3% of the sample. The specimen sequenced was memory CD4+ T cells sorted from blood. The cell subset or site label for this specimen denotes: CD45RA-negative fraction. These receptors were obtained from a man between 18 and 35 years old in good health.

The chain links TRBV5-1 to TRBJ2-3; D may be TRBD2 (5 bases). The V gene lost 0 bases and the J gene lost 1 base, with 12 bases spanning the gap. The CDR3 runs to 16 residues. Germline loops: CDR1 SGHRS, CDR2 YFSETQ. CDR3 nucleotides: TGCGCCAGCAGCTTGGCCCCTGTGGAGGGCACAGATACGCAGTATTTT. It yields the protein CASSLAPVEGTDTQYF.

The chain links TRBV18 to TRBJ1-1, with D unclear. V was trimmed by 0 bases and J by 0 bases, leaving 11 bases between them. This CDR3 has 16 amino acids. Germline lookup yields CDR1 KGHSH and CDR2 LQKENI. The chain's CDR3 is CASSPPNSVLNTEAFF. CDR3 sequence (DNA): TGTGCCAGCTCACCACCGAACAGCGTACTGAACACTGAAGCTTTCTTT.

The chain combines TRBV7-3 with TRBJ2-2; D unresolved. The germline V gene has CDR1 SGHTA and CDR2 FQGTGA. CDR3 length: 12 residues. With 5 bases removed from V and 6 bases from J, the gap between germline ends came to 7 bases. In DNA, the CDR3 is TGTGCCAGCAGCACCCGGGCCGGGGAGCTGTTTTTT. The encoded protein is CASSTRAGELFF. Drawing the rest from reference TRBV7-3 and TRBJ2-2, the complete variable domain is GAGVSQTPSNKVTEKGKYVELRCDPISGHTALYWYRQSLGQGPEFLIYFQGTGAADDSGLPNDRFFAVRPEGSVSTLKIQRTERGDSAVYLCASSTRAGELFFGEGSRLTVL.

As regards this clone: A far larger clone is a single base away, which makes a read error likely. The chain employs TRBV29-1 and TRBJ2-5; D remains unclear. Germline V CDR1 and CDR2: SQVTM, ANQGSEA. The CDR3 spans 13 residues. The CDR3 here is CSVPISQEEAQYF. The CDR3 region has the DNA TGCAGCGTGCCTATAAGCCAAGAAGAGGCCCAGTACTTC.

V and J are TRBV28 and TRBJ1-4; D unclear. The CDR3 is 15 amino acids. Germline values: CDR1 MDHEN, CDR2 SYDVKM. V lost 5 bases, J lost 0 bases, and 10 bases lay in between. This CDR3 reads CASSPAGTTNEKLFF. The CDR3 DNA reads TGTGCCAGCAGTCCAGCCGGGACAACTAATGAAAAACTGTTTTTT.

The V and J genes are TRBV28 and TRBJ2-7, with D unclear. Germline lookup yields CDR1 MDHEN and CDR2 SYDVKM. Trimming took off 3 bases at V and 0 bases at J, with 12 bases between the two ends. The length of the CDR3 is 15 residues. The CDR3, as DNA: TGTGCCAGCAGTTTTATCAGAACTCCCTCCTACGAGCAGTACTTC. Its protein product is CASSFIRTPSYEQYF.

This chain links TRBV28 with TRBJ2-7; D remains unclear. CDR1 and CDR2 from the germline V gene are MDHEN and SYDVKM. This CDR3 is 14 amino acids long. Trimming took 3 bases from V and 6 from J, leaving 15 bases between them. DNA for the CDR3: TGTGCCAGCAGTTTCGACTCCAGGTCCGCCGAGCAGTACTTC. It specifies CASSFDSRSAEQYF.

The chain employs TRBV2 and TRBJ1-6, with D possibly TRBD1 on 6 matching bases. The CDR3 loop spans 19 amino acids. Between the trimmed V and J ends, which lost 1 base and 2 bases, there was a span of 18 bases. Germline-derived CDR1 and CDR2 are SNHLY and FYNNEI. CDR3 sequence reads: CASSEGLQGLGTYNSPLHF. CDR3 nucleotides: TGTGCCAGCAGTGAAGGGCTCCAGGGGCTGGGGACCTATAATTCACCCCTCCACTTT.

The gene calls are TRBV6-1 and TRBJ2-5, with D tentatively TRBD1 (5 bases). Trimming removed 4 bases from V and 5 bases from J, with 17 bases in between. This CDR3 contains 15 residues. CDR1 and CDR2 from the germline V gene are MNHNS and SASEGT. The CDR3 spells CASSVQGLTEETQYF. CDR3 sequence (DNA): TGTGCCAGCAGTGTTCAGGGATTGACTGAGGAGACCCAGTACTTC.